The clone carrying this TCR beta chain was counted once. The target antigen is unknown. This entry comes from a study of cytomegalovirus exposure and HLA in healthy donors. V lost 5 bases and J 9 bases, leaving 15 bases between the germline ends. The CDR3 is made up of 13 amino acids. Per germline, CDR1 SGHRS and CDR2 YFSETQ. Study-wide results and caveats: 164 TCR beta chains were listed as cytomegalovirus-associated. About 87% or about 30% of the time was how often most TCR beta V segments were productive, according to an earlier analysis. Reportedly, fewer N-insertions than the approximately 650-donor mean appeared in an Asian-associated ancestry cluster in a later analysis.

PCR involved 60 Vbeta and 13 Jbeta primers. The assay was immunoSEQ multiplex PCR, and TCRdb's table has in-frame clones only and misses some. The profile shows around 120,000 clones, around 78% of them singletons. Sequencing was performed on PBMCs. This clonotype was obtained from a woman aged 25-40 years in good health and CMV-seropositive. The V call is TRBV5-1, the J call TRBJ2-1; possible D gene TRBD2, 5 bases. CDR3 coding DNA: TGCGCCAGCAGTTCCCGGACCGAGGGTGAGCAGTTCTTC. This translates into CASSSRTEGEQFF. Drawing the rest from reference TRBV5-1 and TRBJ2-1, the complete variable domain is KAGVTQTPRYLIKTRGQQVTLSCSPISGHRSVSWYQQTPGQGLQFLFEYFSETQRNKGNFPGRFSGRQFSNSRSEMNVSTLELGDSALYLCASSSRTEGEQFFGPGTRLTVL.